The rows below give T cell receptor beta chains drawn from one sample of a study of T cells after yellow fever vaccination. Each CDR3 protein gets one entry after TCRdb re-called the 5' RACE reads with MiXCR. The table records about 300,000 distinct CDR3 sequences, around 3.9% of them present only once. The sample here was PBMCs, taken 5 days after the yellow fever booster vaccination. The receptors originated from a man aged 18 to 35 who received the YFV17D yellow fever vaccine. Both conserved end residues are part of each CDR3. The D gene is left open where the match is weak. A clone size is listed for some rows: how often the clone was seen (once, few, many), or a class if it is expanded.

J	V	size	D	CDR3	DNA
TRBJ2-1	TRBV4-3	many	TRBD2	CASSQDPGGYNEQFF	TGCGCCAGCAGCCAAGATCCGGGGGGCTACAATGAGCAGTTCTTC
TRBJ2-3	TRBV14	.	.	CASSQVLGDTQYF	TGTGCCAGCAGCCAGGTTCTGGGGGATACGCAGTATTTT
TRBJ2-1	TRBV6-2/TRBV6-3	few	TRBD2	CASRRPGLATYNEQFF	TGTGCCAGCAGAAGGCCGGGACTAGCAACATACAATGAGCAGTTCTTC
TRBJ2-3	TRBV7-2	many	.	CASSLVVGTDTQYF	TGTGCCAGCAGCTTAGTGGTGGGGACAGATACGCAGTATTTT
TRBJ2-7	TRBV4-1	few	TRBD1	CASSQTRQGASYEQYF	TGCGCCAGCAGCCAAACCCGACAGGGGGCCTCCTACGAGCAGTACTTC
TRBJ2-3	TRBV6-1	few	TRBD1	CASRLLLDRGQYF	TGTGCCAGCAGGCTTCTCTTGGACAGGGGCCAGTATTTT
TRBJ2-3	TRBV6-1	.	.	CASSRLRGDTQYF	TGTGCCAGCAGTCGGTTGAGGGGAGATACGCAGTATTTT
TRBJ2-1	TRBV3-1	.	TRBD1	CASSQGDRGLTGEQFF	TGTGCCAGCAGCCAAGGGGACAGGGGGCTGACGGGTGAGCAGTTCTTC
TRBJ2-7	TRBV7-9	few	.	CASSLASRSYEQYF	TGTGCCAGCAGCTTGGCTAGCCGATCCTACGAGCAGTACTTC
TRBJ1-1	TRBV5-4	.	TRBD1	CASSLAGRGHFF	TGTGCCAGCAGCTTGGCGGGCAGGGGGCATTTCTTT
TRBJ2-2	TRBV28	many	TRBD1	CASSLGTGGSGELFF	TGTGCCAGCAGTTTGGGGACAGGGGGTTCCGGGGAGCTGTTTTTT
TRBJ1-6	TRBV2	.	TRBD1	CASSARGPYNSPLHF	TGTGCCAGCAGTGCCAGGGGGCCGTATAATTCACCCCTCCACTTT
TRBJ2-7	TRBV2	.	.	CASSEILNSEQYF	TGTGCCAGCAGTGAGATCCTAAACAGCGAGCAGTACTTC
TRBJ2-3	TRBV2	many	.	CASSGDKSYTDTQYF	TGTGCCAGCAGTGGTGACAAGTCTTACACAGATACGCAGTATTTT
TRBJ1-3	TRBV6-5	few	.	CASSQAGPDTIYF	TGTGCCAGCAGTCAGGCCGGGCCGGACACCATATATTTT
TRBJ2-1	TRBV4-1	.	.	CASSQARAGYNEQFF	TGCGCCAGCAGCCAAGCCAGGGCAGGTTACAATGAGCAGTTCTTC
TRBJ2-1	TRBV6-2/TRBV6-3	many	TRBD1	CASRAQGSGDNEQFF	TGTGCCAGCAGGGCACAGGGGTCCGGAGACAATGAGCAGTTCTTC
TRBJ2-1	TRBV7-8	few	TRBD2	CASIMVNGGADEQFF	TGTGCCAGCATAATGGTAAACGGGGGGGCCGATGAGCAGTTCTTC
TRBJ2-2	TRBV4-2	.	.	CASSQRSPRDTLHTGELFF	TGTGCCAGCAGCCAACGCTCACCTAGGGACACGCTCCACACCGGGGAGCTGTTTTTT
TRBJ1-4	TRBV5-5	few	TRBD1	CASGTGPQRGEKLFF	TGTGCCAGTGGGACAGGTCCGCAAAGGGGTGAAAAACTGTTTTTT
TRBJ2-5	TRBV5-1	once	.	CASSFRSSSETQYF	TGCGCCAGCAGCTTCAGGAGTAGTTCGGAGACCCAGTACTTC
TRBJ2-2	TRBV7-3	.	.	CASRRDRNTGELFF	TGTGCCAGCAGACGGGACCGCAACACCGGGGAGCTGTTTTTT